A selection of T cell receptor beta chains follows, all from one sample in a study of breast tumors, draining lymph nodes, adjacent tissues. In TCRdb, the multiplex PCR reads were re-called with MiXCR into one record per CDR3 protein. The sample lists 83,000 or so distinct CDR3 sequences, roughly 19% occurring once. Sequenced material: axillary lymph node tissue. The receptors here all came from a female donor with breast cancer. Some clones in this sample may be carry-over from other donors' samples. Both conserved end residues are part of each CDR3. D genes are given only for firm matches. Only some rows state a clone size, as once, few, many or a class for expanded clones.

abundance,j_gene,d_gene,v_gene,CDR3nt,CDR3aa
many,TRBJ1-6,.,TRBV10-3,TGTGCCACCACGAGAGGGGCTAGGAATTCACCCCTCCACTTT,CATTRGARNSPLHF
many,TRBJ1-5,.,TRBV5-1,TGCGCCAGCAGCTTCGGAGGGGACGGGCAGCCCCAGCATTTT,CASSFGGDGQPQHF
few,TRBJ2-7,TRBD1,TRBV19,TGTGCCAGTAGAGAGCGGACAGGGCGATACGAGCAGTACTTC,CASRERTGRYEQYF
many,TRBJ2-7,TRBD2,TRBV4-3,TGCGCCAGCAGCCAAGGGGGTAGCGGGACCTACGAGCAGTACTTC,CASSQGGSGTYEQYF
many,TRBJ1-2,.,TRBV24-1,TGTGCCACCAGTGATGCGGGCAGGGGAGGATGGAACTATGGCTACACCTTC,CATSDAGRGGWNYGYTF
.,TRBJ2-4,.,TRBV6-2/TRBV6-3,TGTGCGACTTCCGGAGCCAGGGGCAAAAACATTCAGTACTTC,CATSGARGKNIQYF
many,TRBJ2-7,.,TRBV7-9,TGTGCCAGCAGCTTAGAGGGCAGTACCTACGAGCAGTACTTC,CASSLEGSTYEQYF
few,TRBJ2-3,.,TRBV7-9,TGTGCCAGCAGCCCGGACCAACACTATACGCGGTATTTT,CASSPDQHYTRYF
.,TRBJ1-2,TRBD1,TRBV28,TGTGCCGGCAACGTACAGGGGAACTATGGCTACACCTTC,CAGNVQGNYGYTF
many,TRBJ2-7,TRBD2,TRBV5-5,TGTGCCAGCAGCTTGGTGAGGACTAGCGTCGCCTACGAGCAGTACTTC,CASSLVRTSVAYEQYF
few,TRBJ2-1,TRBD2,TRBV27,TGTGCCAGCAGCACCCGCCCTAGCGGGAGAGAGCAGTTCTTC,CASSTRPSGREQFF
.,TRBJ1-2,.,TRBV4-2,TGTGCCAGCAGCCAAGAACTCGACGGTTTCTATGGCTACGCCTTC,CASSQELDGFYGYAF
many,TRBJ2-7,.,TRBV6-5,TGTGCCAGCAGCCCAAACCCGGCGGGGCCCTACGAGCAGTACTTC,CASSPNPAGPYEQYF
many,TRBJ1-2,TRBD1,TRBV6-1,TGTGCCAGCAGTACCCGGGACAGGGTATGGGATGGCTACACCTTC,CASSTRDRVWDGYTF
many,TRBJ2-2,.,TRBV7-2,TGTGCCAGCACCAGACGGAGGACCGGGGAGCTGTTTTTT,CASTRRRTGELFF
once,TRBJ2-6,TRBD1,TRBV7-3,TGTGCCGGCAGCTTATCCACAGCAGGGGGAGCTGGGGCCAACGTCCTGACTTTC,CAGSLSTAGGAGANVLTF
.,TRBJ2-6,TRBD1,TRBV6-1,TGTGCCTGCAGTCCACAGGGGGCTGGGGCCAACGTCCTGACTTTC,CACSPQGAGANVLTF
many,TRBJ2-7,TRBD2,TRBV4-3,TGCGCCAGCAGCCAAGAGGGGGGGGTCTCCTACGAGCAGTACTTC,CASSQEGGVSYEQYF
medium-sized,TRBJ1-6,TRBD1,TRBV12-5,TGTGCTAGTGGTTCGGGGACAGGGGGCCAATCACCCCTCCACTTT,CASGSGTGGQSPLHF
few,TRBJ2-2,.,TRBV27,TGTGCCCCAGGTCAGGGTGGCACCGGGGAGCTGTTTTTT,CAPGQGGTGELFF
.,TRBJ2-4,.,TRBV11-3,TGTGCCAGCAGCTTAGGGGATTGGGTCCGAAACATTCAGTACTTC,CASSLGDWVRNIQYF
many,TRBJ2-1,TRBD2,TRBV5-1,TGCGCCAGCAGCGTCGGACTAGCGGGAGCCAATGAGCAGTTCTTC,CASSVGLAGANEQFF
few,TRBJ2-2,.,TRBV28,TGTGCCTGGGGTGAAACCGGGGAGCTGTTTTTT,CAWGETGELFF
many,TRBJ1-6,.,TRBV6-5,TGTGCCAGCAGTGACCCCGGTAGCTCCTATAATTCACCCCTCCACTTT,CASSDPGSSYNSPLHF
many,TRBJ1-5,.,TRBV12-3/TRBV12-4,TGTGCCAGCAATAAGGGAGCGAGCAATCAGCCCCAGCATTTT,CASNKGASNQPQHF
many,TRBJ2-5,TRBD1,TRBV20-1,TGCAGTGCTAGAATCCGGGACAGGGTCGCAGAGACCCAGTACTTC,CSARIRDRVAETQYF
once,TRBJ2-1,.,TRBV28,TGTGCCAGCAGCCTATCAGGGAGCCTTAATGAGCAGTTCTTC,CASSLSGSLNEQFF
.,TRBJ2-7,.,TRBV6-1,TGTGCCAGCAGTGAATTCCCGGGGGCTCTATACGAGCAGTGCTTC,CASSEFPGALYEQCF
many,TRBJ2-5,TRBD2,TRBV20-1,TGCAGTGCCAGCAGGCTAGCGGGAGTCGCCCAAGAGACCCAGTACTTC,CSASRLAGVAQETQYF
.,TRBJ2-2,.,TRBV7-9,TGTGCCAGCACCGACTCGGACAGTTACTACACCGGGGAGCTGTTTTTT,CASTDSDSYYTGELFF
many,TRBJ2-7,TRBD2,TRBV7-2,TGTGCCAGCAGCTTAGCGCTAGCGGGAGGTACCTACGAGCAGTACTTC,CASSLALAGGTYEQYF
many,TRBJ2-1,TRBD2,TRBV5-1,TGCGCCAGCAGCTACGGGACTAGCGGGAGCGGTTTTAGGAACAATGAGCAGTTCTTC,CASSYGTSGSGFRNNEQFF
many,TRBJ2-3,.,TRBV7-9,TGTGCCAGCAGCTTGGTCAGTAGCACAGATACGCAGTATTTT,CASSLVSSTDTQYF
few,TRBJ2-1,.,TRBV30,TGTGCCTTGGTTCTATACGGTGAGCAGTTCTTC,CALVLYGEQFF
many,TRBJ2-3,.,TRBV7-3,TGTGCCAGCAGCTTAACGACTGGAGATACGCAGTATTTT,CASSLTTGDTQYF
many,TRBJ1-2,.,TRBV4-2,TGTGCCAGCAGCCAAGAAAGAGGCCAGGGGAACTATGGCTACACCTTC,CASSQERGQGNYGYTF
many,TRBJ2-2,.,TRBV7-9,TGTGCCAGCAGCTTACACTTCCTACTACAGGCCGCCGATACCGGGGAGCTGTTTTTT,CASSLHFLLQAADTGELFF
many,TRBJ2-5,.,TRBV20-1,TGCAGTGCTAGATTGCAGGGGGGAGAGACCCAGTACTTC,CSARLQGGETQYF
.,TRBJ1-6,.,TRBV6-4,TGTGCCAGCAGTGAGGACTATAATTCACCCCTCCACTTT,CASSEDYNSPLHF
many,TRBJ1-2,.,TRBV19,TGTGCCAGTAGTCCACCGGGTACCTATGGCTACACCTTC,CASSPPGTYGYTF
.,TRBJ2-6,.,TRBV12-3/TRBV12-4,TGTGCCAGCAGCCCCCCCTCTCCGGGCTCTGGGGCCAACGTCCTGACTTTC,CASSPPSPGSGANVLTF
many,TRBJ2-2,TRBD2,TRBV9,TGTGCCAGCAGCCTGACCTCGGTGGCGGGAGCCGGGGAGCTGTTTTTT,CASSLTSVAGAGELFF
many,TRBJ1-4,.,TRBV19,TGTGCCAGTCAGGTGGCAACTAATGAAAAACTGTTTTTT,CASQVATNEKLFF
.,TRBJ1-4,TRBD1,TRBV30,TGTGCCTTCAACAGGGGGCCGGGGGCTAATGAAAAACTGTTTTTT,CAFNRGPGANEKLFF
.,TRBJ2-3,.,TRBV20-1,TGCAGTGCTAGAGACCCAGACACAGATACGCAGTATTTT,CSARDPDTDTQYF
many,TRBJ2-5,.,TRBV7-9,TGTGCCAGCAGCTCCGGGAGAATAGAGACCCAGTACTTC,CASSSGRIETQYF